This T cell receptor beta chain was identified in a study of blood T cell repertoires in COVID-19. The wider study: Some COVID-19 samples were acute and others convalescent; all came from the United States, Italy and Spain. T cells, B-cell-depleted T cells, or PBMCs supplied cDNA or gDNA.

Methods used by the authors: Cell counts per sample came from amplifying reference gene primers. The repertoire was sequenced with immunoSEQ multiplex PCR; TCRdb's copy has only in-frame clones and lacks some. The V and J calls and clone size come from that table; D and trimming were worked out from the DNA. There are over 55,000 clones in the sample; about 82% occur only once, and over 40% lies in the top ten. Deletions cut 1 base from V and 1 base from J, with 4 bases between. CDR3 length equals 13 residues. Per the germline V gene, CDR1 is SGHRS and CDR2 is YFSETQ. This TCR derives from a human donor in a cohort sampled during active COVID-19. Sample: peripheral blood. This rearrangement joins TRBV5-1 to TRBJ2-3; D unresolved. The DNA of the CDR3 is TGCGCCAGCAGCTTGCCCGGCACAGATACGCAGTATTTT. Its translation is CASSLPGTDTQYF.